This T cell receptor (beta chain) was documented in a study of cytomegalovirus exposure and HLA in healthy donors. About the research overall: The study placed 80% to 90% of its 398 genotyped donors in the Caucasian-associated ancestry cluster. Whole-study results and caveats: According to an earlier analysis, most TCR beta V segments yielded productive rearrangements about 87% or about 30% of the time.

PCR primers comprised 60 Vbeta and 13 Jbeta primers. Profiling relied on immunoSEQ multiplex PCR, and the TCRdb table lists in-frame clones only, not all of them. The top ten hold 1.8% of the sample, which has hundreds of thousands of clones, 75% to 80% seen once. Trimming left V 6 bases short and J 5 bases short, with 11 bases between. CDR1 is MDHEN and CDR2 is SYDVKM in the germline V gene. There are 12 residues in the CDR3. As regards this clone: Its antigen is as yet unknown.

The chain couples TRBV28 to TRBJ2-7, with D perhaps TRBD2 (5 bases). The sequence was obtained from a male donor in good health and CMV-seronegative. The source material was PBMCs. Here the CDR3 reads CASRLRVDEQYF. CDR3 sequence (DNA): TGTGCCAGCAGATTGCGGGTTGACGAGCAGTACTTC.